This T cell receptor (beta chain) was found in a study of human T cells and chemical hapten exposure. Time point indicated: patch test 3, about 24 weeks after DPC sensitization. Treatment here: therapeutic diphenylcyclopropenone sensitization with weekly scalp DPC. TCRdb analysed the RACE reads with MiXCR anew, one entry per CDR3 protein. The sample shows about 190,000 distinct CDR3 sequences, 24% of them seen only once. From germline, CDR1 is SQVTM and CDR2 ANQGSEA. V lost 3 bases to trimming and J lost 4 bases, with 13 bases between them. The CDR3 contains 14 residues. The V and J genes are TRBV29-1 and TRBJ2-1; D may be TRBD1 (5 bases). The input for sequencing was whole blood, taken in connection with sensitization to the hapten diphenylcyclopropenone (DPC). This TCR was sampled from a woman aged 40 to 55 with alopecia areata. Some clones in this sample may be carry-over from other donors' samples. DNA of the CDR3: TGCAGCGTTGAGTCTCCCGACAGTTACAATGAGCAGTTCTTC. It is translated as CSVESPDSYNEQFF.